The 8 T cell receptor beta chains below all came from one sample that was sequenced in a study of T cell responses to AZD1222 COVID-19 vaccine. Generated by immunoSEQ multiplex PCR, the TCRdb table keeps only in-frame clones and is missing some. This table has tens of thousands of clones, approximately 87% appearing once. The sequencing here drew on peripheral blood, taken 28 days after the second AZD1222 dose. The receptors originated from an adult who received the AZD1222 COVID-19 vaccine.

The chain couples TRBV19 to TRBJ1-1; no firm D call. CDR3 length: 11 amino acids. V gave up 6 bases and J gave up 3 bases, with 5 bases separating them. Germline CDR1 reads LNHDA; CDR2 reads SQIVND (reference sequence). The CDR3: CASRRDTEAFF. CDR3 sequence (DNA): TGTGCCAGTAGAAGGGACACTGAAGCTTTCTTT.

This clone was found once. This chain joins TRBV7-6 and TRBJ2-1, with D unresolved. Per germline, CDR1 SGHVS and CDR2 FNYEAQ. Trimming stripped 6 bases from V and 3 bases from J, with 3 bases between. The CDR3 runs to 11 residues. The CDR3 sequence: CASRGYNEQFF. The DNA for the CDR3 is TGTGCCAGCAGAGGCTACAATGAGCAGTTCTTC.

The V gene is TRBV9, the J gene TRBJ1-4; maybe TRBD1 (5 bases). V dropped 0 bases and J dropped 7 bases, with 13 bases sitting between them. The CDR3 contains 15 residues. Germline V gene lookup returns CDR1 SGDLS and CDR2 YYNGEE. CDR3 sequence (DNA): TGTGCCAGCAGCGTAGCTGCAGGGAGAGGTGAAAAACTGTTTTTT. It codes for CASSVAAGRGEKLFF.

The chain carries TRBV19 and TRBJ1-6, with a weak D call TRBD1 (5 bases). With 7 bases removed from V and 9 bases from J, the gap between germline ends came to 10 bases. CDR1 is LNHDA and CDR2 is SQIVND in the germline V gene (reference sequence). The CDR3 loop spans 12 amino acids. The CDR3 loop reads CASNLGGSPLHF. As DNA, the CDR3 is TGTGCCAGTAACCTTGGGGGTTCACCCCTCCACTTT.

Only a few counts were recorded for this clone. V is TRBV10-1 and J is TRBJ2-1, with 10 positions matching TRBD2. There are 14 residues in the CDR3. V dropped 4 bases and J dropped 9; count of bases not matched to a gene: 6. CDR1 WNHNN and CDR2 SYGVQD come from the germline V gene (reference sequence). CDR3 amino acids: CASSGPSGSSEQFF. As DNA, the CDR3 is TGCGCCAGCAGTGGCCCTAGCGGGAGCAGTGAGCAGTTCTTC.

The chain combines TRBV6-5 with TRBJ1-2, with D perhaps TRBD1 (5 bases). The germline V gene encodes CDR1 MNHEY and CDR2 SVGAGI. V lost 8 bases to trimming and J lost 2 bases, with 6 bases between them. This CDR3 is 11 amino acids long. CDR3 amino acids: CASRQNYGYTF. DNA of the CDR3: TGTGCCAGCCGACAGAACTATGGCTACACCTTC.

This clone has just one count. The V gene is TRBV11-2, the J gene TRBJ2-5; D unresolved. This CDR3 has 12 amino acids. V was cut by 5 bases and J by 5 bases, with 9 bases left in between. The germline gives CDR1 SGHAT, CDR2 FQNNGV. CDR3: CASSPAMETQYF. In DNA form, the CDR3 reads TGTGCCAGCAGCCCTGCCATGGAGACCCAGTACTTC.

This clone came up once. The chain has TRBV5-3 and TRBJ2-5; the D is unclear. TRBV5-3 is labeled an ORF, and its function is uncertain. Trimming cost V 8 bases and J 7 bases, with 6 bases left between them. CDR3 length equals 9 residues. CDR3 DNA sequence: TGTGCCAGGTCAAGGACCCAGTACTTC. It yields the protein CARSRTQYF.